Listed here are 25 T cell receptor beta chains from one sample, sequenced in a study of T cell repertoires in cytomegalovirus infection. A single record per CDR3 protein comes from TCRdb applying MiXCR to the reads. Of 480,000 or so distinct CDR3 sequences in the sample, 11% were seen once. The sequenced sample was PBMCs. All receptors derive from a human donor in good health (CMV status not recorded). Some clones in this sample may be carry-over from other donors' samples.

There are a few counts of this clonotype. The J gene is TRBJ2-7, the V gene TRBV20-1; TRBD2 aligns across 8 bases. Germline CDR1 reads DFQATT; CDR2 reads SNEGSKA (reference sequence). This CDR3 spans 12 amino acids. The J segment lost 4 bases and the V segment lost 4 bases, leaving 3 bases of the junction unmatched. The CDR3, as DNA: TGCAGTGCTAAGCGGGAGACGTACGAGCAGTACTTC. Protein product: CSAKRETYEQYF.

In this sample, this clonotype turned up many times. The V and J genes are TRBV7-8 and TRBJ1-2; D remains unclear. Germline V lookup: CDR1 SGHVS, CDR2 FQNEAQ. The CDR3 has 15 residues. V shed 4 bases and J shed 2 bases, with 14 bases lying between them. CDR3 bases: TGTGCCAGCAGCTCCCCGGGAGGGCAAAACTATGGCTACACCTTC. Protein product: CASSSPGGQNYGYTF.

In its sample, this clonotype was seen many times. The chain employs TRBV4-2 and TRBJ2-6, with a weak D call TRBD2 (7 bases). V was cut by 4 bases and J by 4 bases, with 20 bases left in between. The germline V gene has CDR1 LGHNA and CDR2 YNFKEQ. The CDR3 runs to 18 residues. Written as DNA, the CDR3 is TGTGCCAGCAGCCCAGAAGAACGGGGGGCGACAGGGGCCAACGTCCTGACTTTC. This codes for CASSPEERGATGANVLTF.

This clonotype came up many times. The gene calls are TRBV7-9 and TRBJ2-4; D gene unclear. This CDR3 is 15 amino acids long. Trimming took 1 base from V and 4 from J, leaving 11 bases between them. Looked up from germline, CDR1 is SEHNR and CDR2 is FQNEAQ (reference sequence). The CDR3 protein is CASSLGTWEKNIQYF. In DNA form, the CDR3 reads TGTGCCAGCAGCTTAGGAACGTGGGAAAAAAACATTCAGTACTTC.

There are many counts of this clonotype. This chain's CDR3 is CASSLITGVRINEQFF. The DNA of the CDR3 is TGTGCCAGCAGCTTGATTACGGGAGTAAGGATCAATGAGCAGTTCTTC. The chain couples TRBV7-3 to TRBJ2-1; tentatively, D is TRBD2 (6 bases). The CDR3 extends over 16 amino acids. CDR1 SGHTA and CDR2 FQGTGA come from the germline V gene. V lost 3 bases and J 6 bases, leaving 18 bases between the germline ends. The complete variable domain, with remaining parts taken from reference TRBV7-3 and TRBJ2-1, reads GAGVSQTPSNKVTEKGKYVELRCDPISGHTALYWYRQSLGQGPEFLIYFQGTGAADDSGLPNDRFFAVRPEGSVSTLKIQRTERGDSAVYLCASSLITGVRINEQFFGPGTRLTVL.

This clonotype has ten or more counts. This chain connects TRBV5-4 to TRBJ2-2; 8 nucleotides match TRBD1. Germline V gene sequence: CDR1 SGHNT, CDR2 YYREEE (reference sequence). The CDR3 totals 16 residues. V shed 0 bases and J 4 bases; nucleotides not matched to a gene: 5. Here the CDR3 DNA reads TGTGCCAGCAGCTTGGACCCAGGGGGCGGCACCGGGGAGCTGTTTTTT. Amino acid sequence: CASSLDPGGGTGELFF.

The genes are TRBV20-1 and TRBJ1-2; 11 positions match TRBD1. Germline-derived CDR1 and CDR2 are DFQATT and SNEGSKA (reference sequence). The trim removed 1 base at V and 8 bases at J, leaving 6 bases unmatched. This CDR3 region has 14 residues. CDR3 coding DNA: TGCAGTGCTAGAGCCGGACAGGGGGCTGGAGGCTACACCTTC. It specifies CSARAGQGAGGYTF.

This clonotype was counted ten times or more. The J gene is TRBJ2-7, the V gene TRBV15; 7 positions match TRBD1. The CDR3 loop spans 15 amino acids. V shed 5 bases and J 3 bases; nucleotides not matched to a gene: 10. Germline CDR1 and CDR2: LNHNV and YYDKDF (reference sequence). Here the CDR3 reads CATSFAATGRYEQYF. The DNA for the CDR3 is TGTGCCACCAGCTTCGCGGCGACAGGGCGCTACGAGCAGTACTTC.

The V and J genes are TRBV19 and TRBJ1-1; 8 bases align to TRBD1. This CDR3 has 14 amino acids. In germline, CDR1 is LNHDA, CDR2 SQIVND (reference sequence). The V gene end was trimmed by 6 bases and the J gene end by 4 bases; junction bases not matched to a gene: 7. In DNA form, the CDR3 reads TGTGCCAGTAGCCCCACGACAGGGGTCACTGAAGCTTTCTTT. This gives the protein CASSPTTGVTEAFF.

This clonotype has only one observation. A single base separates this from a much larger clone, so it may be a read error. The chain has TRBV24-1 and TRBJ2-5, with 8 bases lining up with TRBD2. The CDR3 is 19 residues long. Looked up from germline, CDR1 is KGHDR and CDR2 is SFDVKD. In nucleotides, the CDR3 is TGTGCCACCAGTGACCCAAGGGTGTCCGGGGGGGCGATACAAGAGACCCAGTGCTTC. It codes for CATSDPRVSGGAIQETQCF.

This clonotype was counted between two and nine times. J is TRBJ2-7 and V is TRBV12-3 or TRBV12-4; a weak D match, TRBD1 (5 bases). This CDR3 region has 13 residues. Trimming cost V 1 base and J 6 bases, with 10 bases left between them. Written as DNA, the CDR3 is TGTGCCAGCAGTTTAGGGTACCAGGGCGAGCAGTACTTC. Its protein product is CASSLGYQGEQYF.

This clonotype showed up many times. The rearrangement joins TRBV7-9 to TRBJ2-7, with 9 nucleotides matching TRBD2. The CDR3 contains 14 residues. The V gene end was trimmed by 5 bases and the J gene end by 3 bases; junction bases not matched to a gene: 5. CDR1 and CDR2 from the germline V gene are SEHNR and FQNEAQ (reference sequence). In DNA form, the CDR3 reads TGTGCCAGCAGCATTAGCGGGGGCTACTACGAGCAGTACTTC. Translation: CASSISGGYYEQYF.

The V call is TRBV6-6, the J call TRBJ1-3; D remains ambiguous. V was trimmed by 7 bases and J by 0 bases, leaving 13 bases between them. Germline assignment: CDR1 MNHNY and CDR2 SVGAGI (reference sequence). CDR3 length: 15 residues. The CDR3 sequence is CASNLDTVSGNTIYF. In DNA form, the CDR3 reads TGTGCCAGCAACCTCGACACGGTCTCTGGAAACACCATATATTTT.

This clonotype has just a few counts. The chain couples TRBV2 to TRBJ1-2; D is unresolved. The germline V and J ends were trimmed by 9 bases and 8 bases, with 16 bases remaining between them. The germline V gene encodes CDR1 SNHLY and CDR2 FYNNEI. This CDR3 has 12 residues. The CDR3 DNA reads TGTGCCAGGCTAGGAATCCTGGGCGGCTACACCTTC. Translated, it gives CARLGILGGYTF.

This clonotype appeared many times. The gene calls are TRBV5-1 and TRBJ1-1; weak D call: TRBD1 (6 bases). V dropped 4 bases and J dropped 5 bases, with 12 bases sitting between them. This CDR3 has 13 residues. Germline lookup yields CDR1 SGHRS and CDR2 YFSETQ. This CDR3 reads CASSAMDSTEAFF. The CDR3 DNA follows: TGCGCCAGCAGCGCAATGGACAGTACTGAAGCTTTCTTT.

The chain carries TRBV2 and TRBJ2-1; 10 positions match TRBD2. The germline gives CDR1 SNHLY, CDR2 FYNNEI. This CDR3 has 18 amino acids. After removal of 1 base from V and 0 bases from J, the junction contained 6 bases not matched to a gene. In nucleotides, the CDR3 is TGTGCCAGCAGTGAAGGGACTAGCGGACTACACTCCTACAATGAGCAGTTCTTC. It is translated as CASSEGTSGLHSYNEQFF.

This clonotype was counted many times. The chain links TRBV10-3 to TRBJ2-5; 8 bases line up with TRBD2. With V trimmed by 6 bases and J by 0 bases, 3 bases remained unmatched. The V gene's germline CDR1 is ENHRY and CDR2 SYGVKD. The CDR3 length is 14 residues. CDR3: CAISLSGNQETQYF. The DNA for the CDR3 is TGTGCCATCAGCCTTAGCGGGAACCAAGAGACCCAGTACTTC.

This clonotype was detected only a few times. The chain's CDR3 is CSAREAQPGGYNEQFF. CDR3 in DNA: TGCAGTGCTAGAGAGGCCCAGCCGGGAGGGTACAATGAGCAGTTCTTC. The chain uses TRBV20-1 and TRBJ2-1; TRBD2 aligns across 8 bases. V was pared by 0 bases and J by 4 bases, with 8 bases of the junction left unmatched. Germline-derived CDR1 and CDR2 are DFQATT and SNEGSKA (reference sequence). CDR3 size: 16 residues.

Comment on this clonotype: Just one base apart from a much larger clone, this may be a read error. Given the absence of the conserved phenylalanine or tryptophan at the CDR3 end, a read error is likely. The rearrangement joins TRBV19 to TRBJ1-2, with 7 nucleotides matching TRBD1. V lost 4 bases to trimming and J lost 9 bases; unmatched junction nucleotides: 11. CDR3 length equals 14 residues. Germline-derived CDR1 and CDR2 are LNHDA and SQIVND (reference sequence). Written as DNA, the CDR3 is TGTGCCAGTAGTACTCCCGGGACAGCTGCTCGCTACACCTAC. Its protein product is CASSTPGTAARYTY.

This clonotype was recorded many times. The chain is built from TRBV11-2 and TRBJ2-1; D perhaps matches TRBD2 (5 bases). The CDR3 sequence is 15 residues long. In germline, CDR1 is SGHAT, CDR2 FQNNGV. V gave up 1 base and J gave up 4 bases, with 11 bases separating them. The CDR3 region is CASSLGASTYNEQFF. The CDR3 DNA reads TGTGCCAGCAGCTTAGGGGCTAGCACTTACAATGAGCAGTTCTTC.

The sample holds many counts of this clonotype. This chain uses TRBV19 with TRBJ2-1; 11 bases fit TRBD2. Per the germline V gene, CDR1 is LNHDA and CDR2 is SQIVND (reference sequence). The J segment lost 6 bases and the V segment lost 6 bases, leaving 16 bases of the junction unmatched. The CDR3 extends over 18 amino acids. The CDR3 DNA sequence: TGTGCCAGTAGACCCGGGACTAGCGGTGCCGCCATAATCAATGAGCAGTTCTTC. Its protein product is CASRPGTSGAAIINEQFF.

J is TRBJ1-5 and V is TRBV6-1; perhaps TRBD1 as D (5 bases). The CDR3 is 14 amino acids. Trimming pared 8 bases from V and 6 bases from J, leaving 17 bases between. Germline CDR1 and CDR2: MNHNS and SASEGT. CDR3 coding DNA: TGTGCCAGCTCTGGGGGAGGGGCGATTCAGCCCCAGCATTTT. Its protein product is CASSGGGAIQPQHF.

V and J are TRBV3-1 and TRBJ2-3; no firm D call. Trimming took off 0 bases at V and 9 bases at J, with 7 bases between the two ends. CDR1 and CDR2 from the germline V gene are LGHDT and YNNKEL (reference sequence). CDR3 length: 12 amino acids. CDR3 in DNA: TGTGCCAGCAGCCAAGACGACTTCACGCAGTATTTT. Translation gives CASSQDDFTQYF.

This clonotype has a single count. This chain connects TRBV3-1 to TRBJ1-4; 10 bases map to TRBD1. V shed 5 bases, J shed 5 bases, and the junction held 5 bases outside the gene matches. Germline V gene lookup returns CDR1 LGHDT and CDR2 YNNKEL (reference sequence). There are 15 residues in the CDR3. The chain's CDR3 is CASSGRTGGNEKLFF. CDR3 nucleotide sequence: TGTGCCAGCAGCGGCCGGACAGGGGGGAATGAAAAACTGTTTTTT. Full variable domain (outside the CDR3, taken from reference TRBV3-1 and TRBJ1-4): DTAVSQTPKYLVTQMGNDKSIKCEQNLGHDTMYWYKQDSKKFLKIMFSYNNKELIINETVPNRFSPKSPDKAHLNLHINSLELGDSAVYFCASSGRTGGNEKLFFGSGTQLSVL.

This clonotype has at least ten counts. This chain joins TRBV19 and TRBJ1-2; TRBD1 might be the D (5 bases). CDR3 length: 16 residues. Deletions cut 5 bases from V and 4 bases from J, with 20 bases between. Per the germline V gene, CDR1 is LNHDA and CDR2 is SQIVND (reference sequence). Here the CDR3 reads CASSLPTGPKLYGYTF. The CDR3 DNA reads as TGTGCCAGTAGTTTGCCCACGGGACCGAAACTCTATGGCTACACCTTC.